Below are 10 T cell receptor beta chains sequenced from a single sample in a study of shared clonotypes between healthy human individuals. Some clones are missing from TCRdb's copy, which holds only in-frame ones; the method was immunoSEQ multiplex PCR. The table has under 1 million clones, 95% to 97% seen once. Positively selected for CCR7, the CD45RO-negative cells used as naive CD8 cells excluded terminally differentiated effector memory CD45RA+ cells. Sequencing input: naive CD8+ T cells sorted from blood. These receptors were collected from a man in his thirties or forties in good health.

The chain is built from TRBV29-1 and TRBJ2-7; D is ambiguous. Per germline, CDR1 SQVTM and CDR2 ANQGSEA. The CDR3 runs 12 residues. V shed 6 bases and J shed 5 bases, with 14 bases lying between them. CDR3 sequence: CSVPGPAHEQYF. In DNA form, the CDR3 reads TGCAGCGTCCCAGGACCTGCCCACGAGCAGTACTTC.

The genes are TRBV11-2 and TRBJ2-1; 10 bases fit TRBD2. Germline V gene lookup returns CDR1 SGHAT and CDR2 FQNNGV. V gave up 4 bases and J gave up 7 bases; unmatched junction bases: 7. The CDR3 extends over 15 amino acids. For the CDR3, the DNA is TGTGCCAGCAGCTATCTAGCGGGAGTTTCGAATGAGCAGTTCTTC. This sequence encodes CASSYLAGVSNEQFF.

This rearrangement joins TRBV2 to TRBJ1-5; TRBD1 is a possible D gene (6 bases). V was shortened by 7 bases and J by 7 bases, with 17 bases between the two germline ends. Germline CDR1 SNHLY, CDR2 FYNNEI. The CDR3 contains 14 residues. CDR3 amino acids: CASTDGQREQPQHF. In DNA, the CDR3 is TGTGCCAGCACCGACGGACAGAGAGAGCAGCCCCAGCATTTT.

V is TRBV21-1 and J is TRBJ2-7; the D call TRBD1 from the table was never checked on the DNA. TRBV21-1 is deemed a pseudogene. The CDR3 length is 17 residues. DNA for the CDR3: TGTGCCACCGGCGAGGCGCAGGGGCTGAAAAGCTCCTACGAGCAGTACTTC. Amino acids: CATGEAQGLKSSYEQYF.

V gene TRBV27 combines with J gene TRBJ2-7; 12 bases agree with TRBD2. Looked up from germline, CDR1 is MNHEY and CDR2 is SMNVEV (reference sequence). The trim removed 7 bases at V and 4 bases at J, leaving 14 bases unmatched. This CDR3 contains 17 residues. The CDR3 reads CASTIVLAGGPWYEQYF. The CDR3 coding sequence is TGTGCCAGCACTATCGTTCTAGCGGGAGGGCCTTGGTACGAGCAGTACTTC.

This sequence joins TRBV11-2 and TRBJ2-1; D is undetermined. Germline lookup yields CDR1 SGHAT and CDR2 FQNNGV. The CDR3 length is 12 residues. V was cut by 4 bases and J by 8 bases, with 9 bases left in between. The CDR3 is CASSSFGDEQFF. The CDR3 nucleotides are TGTGCCAGCAGCTCTTTCGGCGATGAGCAGTTCTTC.

V and J are TRBV4-1 and TRBJ2-1; tentative D call: TRBD2 (5 bases). CDR3 length: 15 residues. V shed 1 base and J shed 2 bases, with 9 bases lying between them. In germline, CDR1 is MGHRA, CDR2 YSYEKL. In DNA form, the CDR3 reads TGCGCCAGCAGCCAAGTTGCCGGGGCCTACAATGAGCAGTTCTTC. It is translated as CASSQVAGAYNEQFF.

J is TRBJ2-1 and V is TRBV7-9, with 7 bases aligning to TRBD2. The trim removed 5 bases at V and 5 bases at J, leaving 9 bases unmatched. Germline assignment: CDR1 SEHNR and CDR2 FQNEAQ (reference sequence). The CDR3 has 15 amino acids. CDR3 sequence: CASSDIGLADNEQFF. CDR3 DNA sequence: TGTGCCAGCAGCGATATAGGCCTAGCGGACAATGAGCAGTTCTTC.

The chain has TRBV9 and TRBJ1-1; a weak D match, TRBD1 (5 bases). This CDR3 region has 11 residues. Germline V gene sequence: CDR1 SGDLS, CDR2 YYNGEE. Trimming shortened V by 5 bases and J by 7 bases, and 9 bases separated the two germline ends. The DNA of the CDR3 is TGTGCCAGCAGTTCAGGGCTTGAAGCTTTCTTT. This sequence encodes CASSSGLEAFF.

The chain employs TRBV10-2 and TRBJ2-1; 7 bases match TRBD2. J lost 2 bases, V lost 7 bases, and 5 bases had no gene match. The CDR3 has 14 residues. The germline V gene encodes CDR1 WSHSY and CDR2 SAAADI. CDR3 sequence reads: CASTQAGPYNEQFF. In DNA form, the CDR3 reads TGCGCCAGCACCCAAGCGGGACCCTACAATGAGCAGTTCTTC.